This T cell receptor (beta chain) was captured by sequencing in a study of control samples from healthy donors and cancer patients. Germline V lookup: CDR1 MNHEY, CDR2 SVGAGI. CDR3 length equals 15 residues. Trimming cost V 3 bases and J 10 bases; bases outside gene matches: 11. Measured with immunoSEQ multiplex PCR; TCRdb has only the in-frame clones, and not every one. The sample contains 110,000 to 150,000 clones, roughly 90% of which appear only once. The TCR originated in a man aged 30 to 45 in good health. V gene TRBV6-5 combines with J gene TRBJ2-2; TRBD1 matches 7 bases. Sequenced sample: blood. The CDR3 nucleotides are TGTGCCAGCAGTTATTCAGGGGGAGCTACCTCGGAGCTGTTTTTT. This encodes CASSYSGGATSELFF.